These 11 T cell receptor beta chains were all obtained from the same sample, sequenced in a study of T cells in Graves' hyperthyroidism and ophthalmopathy. Regions amplified from RNA transcripts were the TCR beta CDR3 regions. First-round RT-PCR with HTBI primers amplified the TCR CDR3 region. TCRdb re-analysed the multiplex PCR reads in MiXCR, keeping a single row per CDR3 protein. This table has about 560,000 distinct CDR3 sequences, around 17% appearing once. What was sequenced was blood. The receptors come from a young woman with Graves' hyperthyroidism.

This sequence joins TRBV9 and TRBJ2-2; D is uncertain. CDR3 length equals 13 residues. In germline, CDR1 is SGDLS, CDR2 YYNGEE. Trimming pared 1 base from V and 7 bases from J, leaving 8 bases between. The CDR3 reads CASSVIGGGELFF. CDR3 sequence (DNA): TGTGCCAGCAGCGTAATCGGTGGCGGGGAGCTGTTTTTT.

This clonotype showed up just a few times. Since a much larger clone is just one base distant, this may be a read error. The chain has TRBV27 and TRBJ2-7; the match to TRBD1 covers 7 bases. Germline V lookup: CDR1 MNHEY, CDR2 SMNVEV (reference sequence). This CDR3 is built from 16 residues. The CDR3 region is CAGSTNDGTAFYEQYF. The CDR3 coding sequence is TGTGCCGGCAGTACAAATGATGGGACAGCCTTCTACGAGCAGTACTTC.

Only a few counts were recorded for this clonotype. This sequence joins TRBV7-9 and TRBJ2-7; D not resolved. This CDR3 comprises 12 residues. V gave up 2 bases and J gave up 4 bases, with 6 bases separating them. CDR1 SEHNR and CDR2 FQNEAQ come from the germline V gene (reference sequence). CDR3: CASSLIRYEQYF. The CDR3 DNA reads as TGTGCCAGCAGCTTAATTAGGTACGAGCAGTACTTC.

In this sample, this clonotype turned up a few times. The rearrangement links TRBV7-2 to TRBJ2-7; D uncertain. The CDR3 contains 15 residues. The germline gives CDR1 SGHTA, CDR2 FQGNSA. Trimming left V 1 base short and J 5 bases short, with 15 bases between. The CDR3 DNA reads as TGTGCCAGCAGCTTAGTAGGCAGTTTGGGGAACGAGCAGTACTTC. Translation: CASSLVGSLGNEQYF.

In this sample, this clonotype turned up a few times. J is TRBJ1-2 and V is TRBV13, with TRBD1 matching 8 bases. The V gene end was trimmed by 4 bases and the J gene end by 3 bases; junction bases not matched to a gene: 7. Germline assignment: CDR1 PRHDT and CDR2 FYEKMQ (reference sequence). This CDR3 has 15 amino acids. CDR3: CASSSWTGRYYGYTF. In nucleotides, the CDR3 is TGTGCCAGCAGCTCTTGGACAGGGAGGTACTATGGCTACACCTTC. The full variable domain, its missing parts supplied by reference TRBV13 and TRBJ1-2, is AAGVIQSPRHLIKEKRETATLKCYPIPRHDTVYWYQQGPGQDPQFLISFYEKMQSDKGSIPDRFSAQQFSDYHSELNMSSLELGDSALYFCASSSWTGRYYGYTFGSGTRLTVV.

In its sample, this clonotype was seen many times. This chain joins TRBV11-3 and TRBJ2-3; a weak D match, TRBD2 (6 bases). This CDR3 has 16 amino acids. Germline assignment: CDR1 SGHNT and CDR2 YENEEA. Trimming shortened V by 1 base and J by 2 bases, and 13 bases separated the two germline ends. CDR3 region: CASSLVRDLVTDTQYF. The CDR3 nucleotides are TGTGCCAGCAGCTTAGTCCGGGACTTAGTCACAGATACGCAGTATTTT.

For this clonotype: Just one base apart from a much larger clone, this may be a read error. The CDR3 sequence: CATSDRGRSYDEQFF. CDR3 coding DNA: TGTGCCACCAGTGATCGAGGGAGATCCTACGATGAGCAGTTCTTC. The rearrangement links TRBV24-1 to TRBJ2-1, with TRBD2 as a possible D gene (5 bases). From germline, CDR1 is KGHDR and CDR2 SFDVKD. The CDR3 sequence is 15 residues long.

This clonotype was seen ten or more times. The gene calls are TRBV7-9 and TRBJ2-1; 10 nucleotides match TRBD2. J was trimmed by 5 bases and V by 4 bases; bases with no gene match: 11. CDR3 length: 17 residues. The germline CDR1 and CDR2 sequences are SEHNR and FQNEAQ (reference sequence). CDR3 region: CASSSPPLAGVNNEQFF. CDR3 nucleotide sequence: TGTGCCAGCAGCTCGCCCCCTCTAGCGGGAGTCAACAATGAGCAGTTCTTC. Together with reference TRBV7-9 and TRBJ2-1, the CDR3 gives the full variable domain: DTGVSQNPRHKITKRGQNVTFRCDPISEHNRLYWYRQTLGQGPEFLTYFQNEAQLEKSRLLSDRFSAERPKGSFSTLEIQRTEQGDSAMYLCASSSPPLAGVNNEQFFGPGTRLTVL.

The V and J genes are TRBV29-1 and TRBJ1-2; no reliable D call. This CDR3 comprises 15 residues. V was pared by 6 bases and J by 0 bases, with 17 bases between. Per germline, CDR1 SQVTM and CDR2 ANQGSEA. For the CDR3, the DNA is TGCAGCGTGGAAAGGGCCCGTTTTCCTAACTATGGCTACACCTTC. Its translation is CSVERARFPNYGYTF.

The chain is built from TRBV5-6 and TRBJ2-7; 7 bases are shared with TRBD1. V lost 0 bases to trimming and J lost 5 bases; unmatched junction nucleotides: 14. CDR1 is SGHDT and CDR2 is YYEEEE in the germline V gene. This CDR3 contains 17 residues. CDR3 coding DNA: TGTGCCAGCAGCTTGGCTGTTAGGGACAGACCTTTCGACGAGCAGTACTTC. Amino acids: CASSLAVRDRPFDEQYF.

The chain is built from TRBV2 and TRBJ1-6; 8 positions agree with TRBD1. The CDR3 covers 14 residues. Looked up from germline, CDR1 is SNHLY and CDR2 is FYNNEI. With 6 bases clipped from V and 8 bases from J, the junction kept 6 bases outside the gene matches. CDR3 nucleotide sequence: TGTGCCAGCAGGACCGGACAGGGCCATTCACCCCTCCACTTT. Translation: CASRTGQGHSPLHF.